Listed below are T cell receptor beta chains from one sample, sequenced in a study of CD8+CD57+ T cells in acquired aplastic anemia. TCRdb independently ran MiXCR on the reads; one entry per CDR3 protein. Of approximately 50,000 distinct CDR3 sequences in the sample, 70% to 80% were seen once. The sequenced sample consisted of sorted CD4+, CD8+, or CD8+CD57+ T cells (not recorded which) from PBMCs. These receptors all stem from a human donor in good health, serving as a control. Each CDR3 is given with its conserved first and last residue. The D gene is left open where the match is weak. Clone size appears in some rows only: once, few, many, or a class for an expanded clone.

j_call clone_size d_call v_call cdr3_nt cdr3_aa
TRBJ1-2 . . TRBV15 TGTGCCACCAGCAGAGATCTAACAATCCCTGGCTACACCTTC CATSRDLTIPGYTF
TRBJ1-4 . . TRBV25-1 TGTGCCAGCAGTGAAGGCCGGATCACGGGGGGCAGCTCCTACAATGAGCAGGGTAATGAAAAACTGTTTTTT CASSEGRITGGSSYNEQGNEKLFF
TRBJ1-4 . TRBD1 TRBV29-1 TGCAGCGTTGAAGGGACCGTGGGACAGGACGGGGGGACTAATGAAAAACTGTTTTTT CSVEGTVGQDGGTNEKLFF
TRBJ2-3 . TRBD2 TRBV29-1 TGCAGCGCCCAAACTAGCGGGAATCCCCCAGATACGCAGTATTTT CSAQTSGNPPDTQYF
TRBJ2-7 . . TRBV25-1 TGCGCCAGCAGCCAAGACAGTAACTACGAGCAGTACTTC CASSQDSNYEQYF
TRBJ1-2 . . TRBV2 TGTGCCAGCAGCGTTACAGAAGACTATGGCTACACCTTC CASSVTEDYGYTF
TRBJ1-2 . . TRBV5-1 TGCGCCAGCAGCCCGAATGTTGGGGGTTTCTATGGCTACACCTTC CASSPNVGGFYGYTF
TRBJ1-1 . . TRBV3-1 TGTGCCAGCAGCCAAACCAGGGCCAACACTGAAGCTTTCTTT CASSQTRANTEAFF
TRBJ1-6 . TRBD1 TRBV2 TGTGCCAGCAGCCTCGACAGGGTAGGAACACCCCTCCACTTT CASSLDRVGTPLHF
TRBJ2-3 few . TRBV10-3 TGTGCCATCAGTGAGACCCTCTTGACCGCCCGCACAGATACGCAGTATTTT CAISETLLTARTDTQYF
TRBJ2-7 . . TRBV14 TGTGCCAGCAGCCAAGGGACAGCGAGGACCTACGAGCAGTACTTC CASSQGTARTYEQYF
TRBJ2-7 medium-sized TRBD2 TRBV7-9 TGTGCCAGCAGTTCCGCGAGCGGGAGGAACTCCTACGAGCAGTACTTC CASSSASGRNSYEQYF
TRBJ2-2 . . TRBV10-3 TGTGCCACCGGGGGTCCGAACACCGGGGAGCTGTTTTTT CATGGPNTGELFF
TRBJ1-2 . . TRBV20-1 TGCAGTGCTGAAACCTATGGCTACACCTTC CSAETYGYTF
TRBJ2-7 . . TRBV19 TGTGCCAGTAGTACGTCCGTGAACCACTACGAGCAGTACTTC CASSTSVNHYEQYF
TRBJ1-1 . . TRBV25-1 TGTGCCAGCGTGGGTGCGGGAGCTTTCTTT CASVGAGAFF
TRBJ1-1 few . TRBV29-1 TGCAGCGTTGAGGATTTCCAGGGTTTCGAAGCTCTCTTT CSVEDFQGFEALF
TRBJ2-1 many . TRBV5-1 TGCGCCAGCAGCTTGGGCCCGGAAAGCTCCTACAATGAGCAGTTCTTC CASSLGPESSYNEQFF
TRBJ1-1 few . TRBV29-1 TGCAGCGTGGTGACAGTTGAAGCTTTCTTT CSVVTVEAFF